This passage covers 10 T cell receptor beta chains from one sample sequenced in a study of blood T cell repertoires in COVID-19. The method was immunoSEQ multiplex PCR; TCRdb's version includes in-frame clones alone and lacks a portion of them. The sample comprises 350,000 to 450,000 clones, around nine tenths of which are singletons, and less than 2% rests with the top ten. Sequenced material: PBMCs or T cells enriched from blood (not recorded which). The receptors shown here come from a woman aged 30 to 39 who had recovered from COVID-19.

This chain uses TRBV7-9 with TRBJ2-5, with TRBD2 as a possible D gene (5 bases). Germline lookup yields CDR1 SEHNR and CDR2 FQNEAQ (reference sequence). Between the trimmed V and J ends, which lost 5 bases and 5 bases, there was a span of 18 bases. This CDR3 contains 15 residues. The CDR3 DNA follows: TGTGCCAGCAGCCGCCGACCGAGGGCAAGCGAGACCCAGTACTTC. It codes for CASSRRPRASETQYF. The whole variable domain, filled in from reference TRBV7-9 and TRBJ2-5, reads DTGVSQNPRHKITKRGQNVTFRCDPISEHNRLYWYRQTLGQGPEFLTYFQNEAQLEKSRLLSDRFSAERPKGSFSTLEIQRTEQGDSAMYLCASSRRPRASETQYFGPGTRLLVL.

This chain joins TRBV5-1 and TRBJ2-7, with 7 bases that match TRBD2. The CDR3 runs 18 residues. After removal of 4 bases from V and 4 bases from J, the junction contained 20 bases not matched to a gene. From germline, CDR1 is SGHRS and CDR2 YFSETQ. CDR3 DNA: TGCGCCAGCAGCCCGTATGGGGAGGGCCCGCACCCAATTTACGAGCAGTACTTC. This encodes CASSPYGEGPHPIYEQYF.

The chain joins TRBV19 to TRBJ2-1, with D unresolved. The V and J ends lost 3 bases and 10 bases respectively, with 10 bases between them. The CDR3 is 12 amino acids. Germline V gene sequence: CDR1 LNHDA, CDR2 SQIVND (reference sequence). CDR3 loop: CASSIGVAEQFF. The CDR3, as DNA: TGTGCCAGTAGTATTGGTGTAGCCGAGCAGTTCTTC.

This chain connects TRBV10-3 to TRBJ2-2; tentatively, D is TRBD2 (6 bases). CDR1 is ENHRY, CDR2 SYGVKD, per germline. The CDR3 length is 15 residues. V was trimmed by 4 bases and J by 6 bases, leaving 15 bases between them. CDR3 region: CAISGLERSPGELFF. CDR3 coding DNA: TGTGCCATCAGTGGACTAGAGCGGTCCCCCGGGGAGCTGTTTTTT.

V is TRBV18 and J is TRBJ1-2; 12 nucleotides align to TRBD1. V dropped 8 bases and J dropped 6; count of bases not matched to a gene: 10. The CDR3 runs 15 residues. Germline V lookup: CDR1 KGHSH, CDR2 LQKENI. CDR3 nucleotide sequence: TGTGCCAGCCCCCCGGGACAGGGGGCCAGGGATGGCTACACCTTC. Protein product: CASPPGQGARDGYTF.

V and J are TRBV5-8 and TRBJ1-4, with TRBD1 identical over 10 bases. CDR1 is SGHTS and CDR2 is YDEGEE in the germline V gene. The trim removed 3 bases at V and 7 bases at J, leaving 6 bases unmatched. The CDR3 runs 15 residues. The CDR3 protein is CASSSDRGLVEKLFF. In DNA form, the CDR3 reads TGTGCCAGCAGCTCCGACAGGGGGCTAGTTGAAAAACTGTTTTTT.

The chain links TRBV6-5 to TRBJ2-3, with a tentative D call TRBD2 (6 bases). V was clipped by 6 bases and J by 2 bases, with 15 bases between them. CDR1 MNHEY and CDR2 SVGAGI come from the germline V gene. The CDR3 is 15 amino acids. CDR3 sequence: CASRGGKSPTDTQYF. In DNA, the CDR3 is TGTGCCAGCAGGGGCGGGAAGTCCCCCACAGATACGCAGTATTTT.

The chain combines TRBV5-6 with TRBJ1-3; TRBD1 aligns across 8 bases. The CDR3 spans 15 residues. Looked up from germline, CDR1 is SGHDT and CDR2 is YYEEEE. J was trimmed by 2 bases and V by 4 bases; bases with no gene match: 5. The CDR3 DNA is TGTGCCAGCAGCGTCCGGACAGGGACTGGAAACACCATATATTTT. Translation gives CASSVRTGTGNTIYF.

The V and J genes are TRBV7-9 and TRBJ2-5; no reliable D call. Trimming left V 3 bases short and J 0 bases short, with 8 bases between. Germline lookup yields CDR1 SEHNR and CDR2 FQNEAQ (reference sequence). CDR3 length: 14 amino acids. The CDR3 protein is CASSFVSNQETQYF. The CDR3 DNA reads TGTGCCAGCAGCTTTGTTTCAAACCAAGAGACCCAGTACTTC.

The chain uses TRBV3-1 (or the pseudogene TRBV3-2) and TRBJ1-6; no clear D gene. CDR3 length: 15 amino acids. V lost 1 base and J 4 bases, leaving 8 bases between the germline ends. Germline-derived CDR1 and CDR2 are LGHDT and YNNKEL (reference sequence). CDR3 residues: CASSQGTAYNSPLHF. The CDR3 DNA is TGTGCCAGCAGCCAAGGAACAGCTTATAATTCACCCCTCCACTTT.